Here is one TCR beta chain with its context. These data are taken from a study of cytomegalovirus exposure and HLA in healthy donors. The CDR3 runs to 17 residues. The trim removed 5 bases at V and 0 bases at J, leaving 5 bases unmatched. Germline-derived CDR1 and CDR2 are LNHDA and SQIVND (reference sequence). Primers included in the PCR were 60 Vbeta and 13 Jbeta primers. Some clones are missing from TCRdb's copy, which holds only in-frame ones; the method was immunoSEQ multiplex PCR. The sample consists of 150,000 to 200,000 clones, nearly 70% of them appearing once. The chain employs TRBV19 and TRBJ2-6; 9 bases match TRBD1. This sequence originates from a man between 25 and 39 years old in good health and CMV-seropositive. The sequenced sample was PBMCs. In DNA form, the CDR3 reads TGTGCCAGTAGTCGGGGACAGGGTGGCTCTGGGGCCAACGTCCTGACTTTC. Its translation is CASSRGQGGSGANVLTF. The whole variable domain, filled in from reference TRBV19 and TRBJ2-6, reads DGGITQSPKYLFRKEGQNVTLSCEQNLNHDAMYWYRQDPGQGLRLIYYSQIVNDFQKGDIAEGYSVSREKKESFPLTVTSAQKNPTAFYLCASSRGQGGSGANVLTFGAGSRLTVL.